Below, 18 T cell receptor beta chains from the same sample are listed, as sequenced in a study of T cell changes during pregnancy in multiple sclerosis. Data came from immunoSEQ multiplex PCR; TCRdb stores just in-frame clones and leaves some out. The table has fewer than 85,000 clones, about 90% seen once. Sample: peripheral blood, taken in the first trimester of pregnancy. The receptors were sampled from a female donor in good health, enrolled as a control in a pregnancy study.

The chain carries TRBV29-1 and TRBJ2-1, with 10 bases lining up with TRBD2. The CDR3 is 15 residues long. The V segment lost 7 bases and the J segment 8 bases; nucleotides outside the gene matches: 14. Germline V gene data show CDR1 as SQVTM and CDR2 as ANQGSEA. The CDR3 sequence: CSASLPSSGSYEQFF. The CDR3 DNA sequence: TGCAGCGCCTCCCTACCCTCTAGCGGGAGTTATGAGCAGTTCTTC.

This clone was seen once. Here the CDR3 DNA reads TGCAGCGTCGCAACTATGGGCAATCAGCCCCAGCATTTT. This sequence encodes CSVATMGNQPQHF. V gene TRBV29-1 combines with J gene TRBJ1-5; D is ambiguous. Trimming stripped 6 bases from V and 2 bases from J, with 11 bases between. The CDR3 runs to 13 residues. Looked up from germline, CDR1 is SQVTM and CDR2 is ANQGSEA. Full variable domain (missing parts from reference TRBV29-1 and TRBJ1-5): SAVISQKPSRDICQRGTSLTIQCQVDSQVTMMFWYRQQPGQSLTLIATANQGSEATYESGFVIDKFPISRPNLTFSTLTVSNMSPEDSSIYLCSVATMGNQPQHFGDGTRLSIL.

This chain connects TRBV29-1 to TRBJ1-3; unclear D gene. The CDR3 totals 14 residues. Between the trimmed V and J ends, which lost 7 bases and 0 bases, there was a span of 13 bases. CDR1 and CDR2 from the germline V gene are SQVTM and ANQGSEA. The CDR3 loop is CSAAPSYSGNTIYF. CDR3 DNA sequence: TGCAGCGCCGCCCCCTCCTACTCTGGAAACACCATATATTTT.

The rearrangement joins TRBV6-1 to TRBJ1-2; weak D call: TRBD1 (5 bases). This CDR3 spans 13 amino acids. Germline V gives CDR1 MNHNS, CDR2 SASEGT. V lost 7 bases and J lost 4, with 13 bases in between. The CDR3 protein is CASNPQGGYGYTF. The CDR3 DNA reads TGTGCCAGCAACCCCCAGGGAGGCTATGGCTACACCTTC.

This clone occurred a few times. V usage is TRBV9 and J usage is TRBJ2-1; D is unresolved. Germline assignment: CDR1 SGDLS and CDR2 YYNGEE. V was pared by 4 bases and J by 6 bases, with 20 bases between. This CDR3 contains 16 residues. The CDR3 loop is CASSPRLRSNSNEQFF. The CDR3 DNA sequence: TGTGCCAGCAGCCCCCGTCTTCGGAGCAATAGCAATGAGCAGTTCTTC.

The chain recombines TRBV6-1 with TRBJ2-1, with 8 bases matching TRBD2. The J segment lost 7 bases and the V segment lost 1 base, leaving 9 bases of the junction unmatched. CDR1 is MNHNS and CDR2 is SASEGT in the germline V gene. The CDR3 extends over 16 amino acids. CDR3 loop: CASSEVGPGGGNEQFF. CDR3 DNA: TGTGCCAGCAGTGAAGTGGGGCCGGGAGGGGGAAATGAGCAGTTCTTC.

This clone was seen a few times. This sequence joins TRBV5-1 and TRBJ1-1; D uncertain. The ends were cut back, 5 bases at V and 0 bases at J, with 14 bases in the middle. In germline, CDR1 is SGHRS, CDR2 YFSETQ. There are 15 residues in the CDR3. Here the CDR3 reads CASRCLVQMNTEAFF. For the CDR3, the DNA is TGCGCCAGCAGGTGCCTGGTCCAGATGAACACTGAAGCTTTCTTT.

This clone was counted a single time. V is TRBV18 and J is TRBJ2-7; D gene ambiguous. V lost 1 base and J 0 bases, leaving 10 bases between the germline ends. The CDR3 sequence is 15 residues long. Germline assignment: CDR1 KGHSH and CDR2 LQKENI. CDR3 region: CASSPRRSSSYEQYF. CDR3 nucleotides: TGTGCCAGCTCACCACGTCGTTCCAGCTCCTACGAGCAGTACTTC. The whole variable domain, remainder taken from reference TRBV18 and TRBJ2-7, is NAGVMQNPRHLVRRRGQEARLRCSPMKGHSHVYWYRQLPEEGLKFMVYLQKENIIDESGMPKERFSAEFPKEGPSILRIQQVVRGDSAAYFCASSPRRSSSYEQYFGPGTRLTVT.

The CDR3 DNA reads as TGTGCCAGCAGTCCCGGGAGGTCCCGGGAGACCCAGTACTTC. Residues: CASSPGRSRETQYF. The chain uses TRBV28 and TRBJ2-5, with TRBD2 matching 7 bases. Germline loops: CDR1 MDHEN, CDR2 SYDVKM. This CDR3 region has 14 residues. The V gene end was trimmed by 5 bases and the J gene end by 5 bases; junction bases not matched to a gene: 8.

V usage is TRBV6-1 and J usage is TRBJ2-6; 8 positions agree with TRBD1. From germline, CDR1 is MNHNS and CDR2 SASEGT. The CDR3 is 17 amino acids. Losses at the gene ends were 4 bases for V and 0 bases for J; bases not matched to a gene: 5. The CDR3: CASSAGTGSSGANVLTF. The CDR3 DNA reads TGTGCCAGCAGTGCCGGGACAGGAAGCTCTGGGGCCAACGTCCTGACTTTC.

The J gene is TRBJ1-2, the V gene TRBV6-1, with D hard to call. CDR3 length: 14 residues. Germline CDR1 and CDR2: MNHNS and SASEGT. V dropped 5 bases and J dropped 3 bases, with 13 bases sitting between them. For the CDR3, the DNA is TGTGCCAGCAGTCCCGGCGGGTTGGACTATGGCTACACCTTC. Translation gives CASSPGGLDYGYTF.

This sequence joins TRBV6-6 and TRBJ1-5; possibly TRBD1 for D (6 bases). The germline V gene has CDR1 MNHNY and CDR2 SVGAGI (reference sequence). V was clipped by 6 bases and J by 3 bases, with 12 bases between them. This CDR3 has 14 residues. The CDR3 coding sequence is TGTGCCAGCAGAACCGGGACACTCAATCAGCCCCAGCATTTT. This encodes CASRTGTLNQPQHF.

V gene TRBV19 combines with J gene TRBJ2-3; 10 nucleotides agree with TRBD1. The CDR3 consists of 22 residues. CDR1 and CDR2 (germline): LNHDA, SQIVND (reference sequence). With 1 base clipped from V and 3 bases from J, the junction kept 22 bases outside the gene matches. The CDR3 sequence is CASSIATPGQGRPGLYTDTQYF. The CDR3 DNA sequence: TGTGCCAGTAGTATAGCTACTCCGGGACAGGGGCGCCCTGGCCTATATACAGATACGCAGTATTTT.

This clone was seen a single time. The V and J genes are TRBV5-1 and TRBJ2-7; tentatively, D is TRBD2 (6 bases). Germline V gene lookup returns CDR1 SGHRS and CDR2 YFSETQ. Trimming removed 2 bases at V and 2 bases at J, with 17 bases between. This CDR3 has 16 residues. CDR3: CASSFRPGLSTYEQYF. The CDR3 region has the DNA TGCGCCAGCAGCTTCCGACCGGGACTTTCAACCTACGAGCAGTACTTC. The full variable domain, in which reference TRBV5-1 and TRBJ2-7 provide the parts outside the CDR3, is KAGVTQTPRYLIKTRGQQVTLSCSPISGHRSVSWYQQTPGQGLQFLFEYFSETQRNKGNFPGRFSGRQFSNSRSEMNVSTLELGDSALYLCASSFRPGLSTYEQYFGPGTRLTVT.

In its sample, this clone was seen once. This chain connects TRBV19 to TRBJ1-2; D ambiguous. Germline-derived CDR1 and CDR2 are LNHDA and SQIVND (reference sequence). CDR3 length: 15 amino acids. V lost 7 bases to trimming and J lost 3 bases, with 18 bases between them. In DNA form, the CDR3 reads TGTGCCAGTAATCCCACAGTTAACGTTTACTATGGCTACACCTTC. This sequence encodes CASNPTVNVYYGYTF.

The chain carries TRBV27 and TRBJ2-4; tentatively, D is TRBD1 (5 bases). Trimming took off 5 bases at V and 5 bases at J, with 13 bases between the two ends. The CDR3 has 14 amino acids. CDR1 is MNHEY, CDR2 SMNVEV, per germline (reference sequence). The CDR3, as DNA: TGTGCCAGCAGTACATGGGGCCTTGAAAACATTCAGTACTTC. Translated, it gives CASSTWGLENIQYF.

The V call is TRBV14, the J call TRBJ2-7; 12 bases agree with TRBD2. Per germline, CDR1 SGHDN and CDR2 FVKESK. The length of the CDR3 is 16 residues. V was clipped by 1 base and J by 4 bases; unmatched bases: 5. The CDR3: CASSQGTSGRTYEQYF. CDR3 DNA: TGTGCCAGCAGCCAAGGAACTAGCGGGAGGACTTACGAGCAGTACTTC.

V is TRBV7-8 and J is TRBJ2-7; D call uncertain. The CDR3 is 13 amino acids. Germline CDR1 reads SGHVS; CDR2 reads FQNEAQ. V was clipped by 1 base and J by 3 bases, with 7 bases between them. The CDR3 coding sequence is TGTGCCAGCAGCTTAGACAGCAACTACGAGCAGTACTTC. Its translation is CASSLDSNYEQYF.